This T cell receptor (beta chain) is from a study of cytomegalovirus exposure and HLA in healthy donors. Profiled with immunoSEQ multiplex PCR; TCRdb holds only in-frame clones, not every one. The sample has about 170,000 clones, roughly 86% seen once; the top ten hold less than 3.5%. Germline CDR1 reads MNHNS; CDR2 reads SASEGT. The V gene lost 6 bases and the J gene lost 2 bases, with 10 bases spanning the gap. The CDR3 is made up of 13 amino acids. The receptor's source is a man aged 18 to 30 in good health and CMV-seropositive. The genes are TRBV6-1 and TRBJ1-2; a weak D match, TRBD1 (6 bases). Sequencing was done on a sample of PBMCs. CDR3: CASSPQGNYGYTF. CDR3 nucleotides: TGTGCCAGCAGCCCGCAGGGGAACTATGGCTACACCTTC.